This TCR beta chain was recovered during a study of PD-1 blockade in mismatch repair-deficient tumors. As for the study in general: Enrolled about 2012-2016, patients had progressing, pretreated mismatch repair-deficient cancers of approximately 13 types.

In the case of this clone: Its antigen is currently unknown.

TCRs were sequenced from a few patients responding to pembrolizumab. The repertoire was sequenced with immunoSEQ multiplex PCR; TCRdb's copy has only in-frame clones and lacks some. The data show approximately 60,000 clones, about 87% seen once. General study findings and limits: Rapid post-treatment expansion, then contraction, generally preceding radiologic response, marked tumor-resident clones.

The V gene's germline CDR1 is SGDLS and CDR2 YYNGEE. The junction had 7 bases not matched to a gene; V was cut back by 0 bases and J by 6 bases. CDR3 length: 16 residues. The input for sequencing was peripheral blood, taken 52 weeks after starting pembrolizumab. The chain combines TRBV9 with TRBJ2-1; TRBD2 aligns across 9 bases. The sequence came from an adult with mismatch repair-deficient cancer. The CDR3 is CASSVVGLAVPNEQFF. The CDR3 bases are TGTGCCAGCAGCGTAGTGGGACTAGCCGTTCCCAATGAGCAGTTCTTC.